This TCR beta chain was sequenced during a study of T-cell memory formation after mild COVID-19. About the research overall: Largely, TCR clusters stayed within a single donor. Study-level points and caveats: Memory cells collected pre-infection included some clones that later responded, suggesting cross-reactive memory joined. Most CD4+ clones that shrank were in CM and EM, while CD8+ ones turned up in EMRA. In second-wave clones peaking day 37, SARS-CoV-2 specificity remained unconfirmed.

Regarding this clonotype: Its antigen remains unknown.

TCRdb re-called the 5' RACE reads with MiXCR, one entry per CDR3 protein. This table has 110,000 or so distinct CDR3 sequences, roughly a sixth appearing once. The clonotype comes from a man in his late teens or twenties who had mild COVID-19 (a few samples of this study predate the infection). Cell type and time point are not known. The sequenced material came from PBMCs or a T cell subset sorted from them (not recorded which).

The CDR3 reads CASSLLGLAGGTLSTDTQYF. CDR3 DNA sequence: TGCGCCAGCAGCTTGCTCGGACTAGCGGGGGGAACCCTGAGCACAGATACGCAGTATTTT. The chain carries TRBV5-1 and TRBJ2-3, with TRBD2 identical over 14 bases. Germline lookup yields CDR1 SGHRS and CDR2 YFSETQ. Trimming removed 1 base from V and 0 bases from J; junction bases left unmatched: 10. The CDR3 extends over 20 amino acids.